This is a list of T cell receptor beta chains from one sample in a study of regulatory T cells in long-lasting Graves disease. One entry per CDR3 protein results from TCRdb running MiXCR on the multiplex PCR reads. The sample consists of 400,000 to 500,000 distinct CDR3 sequences, about 15% of them appearing once. This sample was shared with a second study, whose subject was T cells in Graves' hyperthyroidism and ophthalmopathy.

The material sequenced was peripheral blood mononuclear cells (PBMCs), taken at new diagnosis, from a patient treated with antithyroid drugs. These receptor sequences come from a woman aged 35 to 49 with Graves disease. CDR3s include the opening cysteine and the closing phenylalanine or tryptophan. Fields, in order: D gene, J gene, V gene, clone size, CDR3 protein, CDR3 DNA. D genes are given only for firm matches. Rows give clone size only sometimes, using once, few, many, or a class for an expanded clone.

>NA|TRBJ2-7|TRBV28|many
CASSLQRYEQYF
TGTGCCAGCAGTCTTCAGCGCTACGAGCAGTACTTC
>TRBD2|TRBJ2-3|TRBV7-6|many
CASSLGLAGDSDTQYF
TGTGCCAGCAGCCTGGGACTAGCGGGAGATTCGGATACGCAGTATTTT
>NA|TRBJ2-3|TRBV4-1|few
CASSPRGEGTDTQYF
TGCGCCAGCAGCCCAAGGGGCGAGGGCACAGATACGCAGTATTTT
>TRBD2|TRBJ2-1|TRBV7-2|NA
CASSLGEGGSPLF
TGTGCCAGCAGCTTGGGAGAGGGCGGGAGCCCACTCTTC
>NA|TRBJ2-3|TRBV7-9|many
CASSLVGEDTQYF
TGTGCCAGCAGCTTAGTAGGGGAGGATACGCAGTATTTT
>NA|TRBJ2-7|TRBV12-3/TRBV12-4|NA
CASSLEDLGQYF
TGTGCCAGCAGTTTAGAGGACCTCGGGCAGTACTTC
>NA|TRBJ1-5|TRBV28|many
CASLRTADSNQPQHF
TGTGCCAGCCTAAGGACTGCCGATAGCAATCAGCCCCAGCATTTT
>NA|TRBJ1-6|TRBV18|many
CASSPQGSALHF
TGTGCCAGCTCACCACAGGGGTCGGCCCTCCACTTT
>NA|TRBJ2-1|TRBV12-3/TRBV12-4|many
CASSPSRTNEQFF
TGTGCCAGCAGCCCTTCCCGTACCAATGAGCAGTTCTTC
>NA|TRBJ2-2|TRBV7-2|many
CASTPTANTGELFF
TGTGCCAGCACCCCGACCGCGAACACCGGGGAGCTGTTTTTT
>TRBD2|TRBJ2-1|TRBV10-1|few
CASSERLAVINEQFF
TGCGCCAGCAGTGAGCGGCTAGCGGTAATTAATGAGCAGTTCTTC
>NA|TRBJ1-5|TRBV19|many
CASSTRLWTAPRADPQHF
TGTGCCAGTAGTACCAGACTCTGGACAGCACCACGGGCGGATCCCCAGCATTTT
>NA|TRBJ1-1|TRBV5-5|many
CASSLEAANTEAFF
TGTGCCAGCAGCTTGGAGGCGGCGAACACTGAAGCTTTCTTT
>NA|TRBJ2-3|TRBV30|many
CAWSVGGTDTQYF
TGTGCCTGGAGTGTGGGGGGCACAGATACGCAGTATTTT
>TRBD2|TRBJ2-7|TRBV20-1|NA
CSARASGGADEQYF
TGCAGTGCTAGAGCTAGCGGAGGGGCCGACGAGCAGTACTTC
>TRBD2|TRBJ2-7|TRBV6-2/TRBV6-3|few
CASSYPASGSYEQYF
TGTGCCAGCAGTTACCCGGCTAGCGGATCCTACGAGCAGTACTTC
>TRBD1|TRBJ1-1|TRBV20-1|many
CSARTPGQGKDEAFF
TGCAGTGCTAGAACGCCGGGACAGGGAAAGGATGAAGCTTTCTTT
>NA|TRBJ1-2|TRBV3-1|few
CASSQGSSYGYTF
TGTGCCAGCAGCCAAGGTTCCAGCTATGGCTACACCTTC
>TRBD1|TRBJ1-2|TRBV13|NA
CASSFGQVPEYGYTF
TGTGCCAGCAGCTTCGGACAGGTGCCGGAATATGGCTACACCTTC
>TRBD1|TRBJ2-1|TRBV5-1|few
CASSYGQGSVNEQFF
TGCGCCAGCAGCTACGGACAGGGTTCGGTGAATGAGCAGTTCTTC
>TRBD2|TRBJ2-7|TRBV20-1|few
CSARVTSGLYEQYF
TGCAGTGCTAGAGTCACTAGCGGACTCTACGAGCAGTACTTC
>NA|TRBJ2-3|TRBV5-1|many
CASTRDPDDTQYF
TGCGCCAGCACCCGGGATCCTGACGATACGCAGTATTTT
>NA|TRBJ1-5|TRBV5-6|many
CASSLGAQGVQPQHF
TGTGCCAGCAGCTTGGGGGCCCAGGGAGTACAGCCCCAGCATTTT
>NA|TRBJ2-2|TRBV11-2|NA
CASSLTGMGQPSTGELCF
TGTGCCAGCAGCTTAACAGGTATGGGCCAGCCAAGCACCGGGGAGCTGTGTTTT
>NA|TRBJ2-7|TRBV6-1|few
CACKSTYEQYF
TGTGCCTGCAAATCAACCTACGAGCAGTACTTC
>TRBD2|TRBJ2-7|TRBV3-1|NA
CASSQGTSGALGQYF
TGTGCCAGCAGCCAAGGGACTAGCGGGGCCTTGGGGCAGTACTTC
>NA|TRBJ1-3|TRBV12-3/TRBV12-4|few
CASSLTGTSGSTIYF
TGTGCCAGCAGTCTTACAGGGACCTCTGGAAGCACCATATATTTT
>TRBD2|TRBJ2-3|TRBV20-1|few
CSAALAGEVITTDTQYF
TGCAGTGCTGCACTAGCGGGAGAGGTGATCACCACAGATACGCAGTATTTT
>NA|TRBJ2-7|TRBV12-3/TRBV12-4|NA
CASSAPGWPYEQYF
TGTGCCAGCAGTGCCCCAGGGTGGCCCTACGAGCAGTACTTC
>TRBD2|TRBJ2-1|TRBV5-8|NA
CASSLGSGRAYNEQFF
TGTGCCAGCAGCTTGGGTAGCGGGAGGGCCTACAATGAGCAGTTCTTC
>NA|TRBJ2-1|TRBV12-3/TRBV12-4|NA
CASRAATGTSTYNEQFF
TGTGCCAGCAGGGCAGCCACAGGGACTTCCACCTACAATGAGCAGTTCTTC
>TRBD1|TRBJ2-7|TRBV5-1|few
CASSLAVGQGGTYEQYF
TGCGCCAGCAGCTTGGCCGTTGGACAGGGCGGGACCTACGAGCAGTACTTC